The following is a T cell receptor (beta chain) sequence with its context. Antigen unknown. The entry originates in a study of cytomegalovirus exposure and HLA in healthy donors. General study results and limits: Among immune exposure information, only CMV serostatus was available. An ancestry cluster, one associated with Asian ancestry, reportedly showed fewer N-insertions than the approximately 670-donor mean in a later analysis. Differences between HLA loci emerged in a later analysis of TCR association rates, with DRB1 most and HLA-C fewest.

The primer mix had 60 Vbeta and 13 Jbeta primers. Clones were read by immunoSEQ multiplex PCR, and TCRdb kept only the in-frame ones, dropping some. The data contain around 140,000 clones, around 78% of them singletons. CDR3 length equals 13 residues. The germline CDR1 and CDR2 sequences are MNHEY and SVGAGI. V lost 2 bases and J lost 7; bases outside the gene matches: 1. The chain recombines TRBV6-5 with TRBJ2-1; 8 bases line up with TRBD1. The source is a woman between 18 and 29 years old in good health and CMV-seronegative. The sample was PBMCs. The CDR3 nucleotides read TGTGCCAGCAGTTACAACAGGGGGAATGAGCAGTTCTTC. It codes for CASSYNRGNEQFF.